The 30 T cell receptor beta chains listed next were all sequenced from one sample in a study of T cells in Graves' hyperthyroidism and ophthalmopathy (dated by TCRdb to about 2019). Libraries were made using multiplex PCR. TCRdb records Illumina HiSeq 2000 as the sequencer. The TCR beta CDR3 regions were amplified from the RNA transcripts. The first round of RT-PCR for the TCR CDR3 was performed with the HTBI primer set and the Qiagen OneStep RT-PCR kit. TCRdb reanalyzed the raw reads on its own, using fastp at Q25 for trimming and MiXCR for clone calling, and kept in-frame beta chains. Every CDR3 protein is listed once, alongside the most common genes and DNA of its rows. Recorded for this sample are fewer than 750,000 distinct CDR3 sequences; under 60% of them occurred a single time. The ten largest account for about 8.3% of the sample. Sequencing was carried out using peripheral blood or thyroid tissue (not recorded which). The receptors derive from a woman aged 18-29 years with Graves' hyperthyroidism.

The chain carries TRBV7-9 and TRBJ2-1, with a tentative D call TRBD1 (6 bases). V lost 5 bases to trimming and J lost 4 bases, with 21 bases between them. Germline values: CDR1 SEHNR, CDR2 FQNEAQ (reference sequence). This CDR3 region has 17 residues. CDR3: CASSLPPQGSRYNEQFF. DNA of the CDR3: TGTGCCAGCAGCCTTCCCCCCCAGGGGTCACGATACAATGAGCAGTTCTTC. Full variable domain (rest looked up from reference TRBV7-9 and TRBJ2-1): DTGVSQNPRHKITKRGQNVTFRCDPISEHNRLYWYRQTLGQGPEFLTYFQNEAQLEKSRLLSDRFSAERPKGSFSTLEIQRTEQGDSAMYLCASSLPPQGSRYNEQFFGPGTRLTVL.

This clonotype has at least ten counts. V gene TRBV12-5 combines with J gene TRBJ1-1; D gene ambiguous. With 3 bases removed from V and 1 base from J, the gap between germline ends came to 9 bases. In germline, CDR1 is LGHNT, CDR2 FRNRAP. This CDR3 is 14 amino acids long. The CDR3 nucleotides are TGTGCTAGTGGTTTTCTTCTGGGGAACACTGAAGCTTTCTTT. It specifies CASGFLLGNTEAFF.

A note on this clonotype: Relative to the germline gene, one junction end is altered; a read error may explain this. The V call is TRBV7-7, the J call TRBJ2-7, with 8 bases that match TRBD1. Germline CDR1 SSHAT, CDR2 FNYEAQ (reference sequence). The CDR3 is made up of 13 amino acids. The CDR3 region has the DNA TGTGCTAGCAGCTGCCGGACAGGGAGGGAGCAGTACTTC. Translated, it gives CASSCRTGREQYF.

The sample holds many counts of this clonotype. V gene TRBV6-6 combines with J gene TRBJ2-7; TRBD2 agrees at 9 bases. CDR1 is MNHNY and CDR2 is SVGAGI in the germline V gene (reference sequence). V lost 6 bases, J lost 6 bases, and 6 bases stayed unmatched. This CDR3 has 13 residues. Here the CDR3 reads CASRPGLATEQYF. The CDR3 region has the DNA TGTGCCAGCAGACCCGGACTAGCGACCGAGCAGTACTTC.

This clonotype was counted a few times. This chain uses TRBV29-1 with TRBJ2-5; TRBD2 agrees at 9 bases. This CDR3 spans 13 amino acids. V lost 8 bases to trimming and J lost 4 bases; unmatched junction nucleotides: 8. Germline V gene sequence: CDR1 SQVTM, CDR2 ANQGSEA. This CDR3 is CSIGGRARETQYF. The CDR3 DNA reads TGCAGCATCGGCGGGAGGGCACGAGAGACCCAGTACTTC.

This clonotype was counted ten times or more. The V call is TRBV12-3 or TRBV12-4, the J call TRBJ1-1; no reliable D call. With 4 bases removed from V and 1 base from J, the gap between germline ends came to 16 bases. The CDR3 spans 16 residues. The CDR3 sequence is CASSYIPEEGNTEAFF. DNA of the CDR3: TGTGCCAGCAGTTACATTCCCGAAGAGGGGAACACTGAAGCTTTCTTT.

The sample holds many counts of this clonotype. The CDR3 region is CASSQRGGEKLFF. The DNA of the CDR3 is TGTGCCAGCAGCCAAAGGGGGGGAGAAAAACTGTTTTTT. The rearrangement links TRBV4-2 to TRBJ1-4; D perhaps matches TRBD1 (6 bases). With 2 bases removed from V and 8 bases from J, the gap between germline ends came to 9 bases. CDR3 length equals 13 residues. Germline V gene sequence: CDR1 LGHNA, CDR2 YNFKEQ.

The V gene is TRBV30, the J gene TRBJ2-5, with D uncertain. Germline CDR1 GTSNPN, CDR2 SVGIG (reference sequence). CDR3 length equals 15 residues. V shed 0 bases and J shed 5 bases, with 16 bases lying between them. This CDR3 is CAWSVVYQGGETQYF. For the CDR3, the DNA is TGTGCCTGGAGTGTAGTCTATCAAGGTGGGGAGACCCAGTACTTC.

This clonotype came up once. This chain joins TRBV11-2 and TRBJ1-4, with 7 bases aligning to TRBD1. J lost 6 bases, V lost 6 bases, and 7 bases had no gene match. The CDR3 has 14 residues. Germline V gene lookup returns CDR1 SGHAT and CDR2 FQNNGV. CDR3 in amino acids: CASRRTGTDEKLFF. The DNA of the CDR3 is TGTGCCAGCAGACGGACCGGGACAGATGAAAAACTGTTTTTT.

With respect to this clonotype: A read error may account for a junction end that differs from germline. V usage is TRBV20-1 and J usage is TRBJ1-6, with D uncertain. Germline-derived CDR1 and CDR2 are DFQATT and SNEGSKA (reference sequence). The CDR3 spans 8 residues. The CDR3 sequence is CSARDTEF. The CDR3 DNA reads as TGCAGTGCTAGAGATACAGAGTTT.

This clonotype has a handful of counts. The CDR3 nucleotides are TGTGCCAGCAGTGAAGGGCAGGGGGCGCCTTACGAGCAGTACTTC. Translation: CASSEGQGAPYEQYF. The rearrangement links TRBV2 to TRBJ2-7; 8 bases match TRBD1. V was clipped by 1 base and J by 4 bases; unmatched bases: 6. The CDR3 extends over 15 amino acids. CDR1 and CDR2 (germline): SNHLY, FYNNEI.

The chain combines TRBV2 with TRBJ2-1; TRBD2 agrees at 11 bases. Germline CDR1 is SNHLY and CDR2 is FYNNEI. The ends lost 6 bases at V and 5 bases at J; junction bases unmatched: 6. The CDR3 extends over 15 amino acids. In DNA, the CDR3 is TGTGCCAGCAGGACCGGGACTAGCGGAAACAATGAGCAGTTCTTC. Translation: CASRTGTSGNNEQFF.

The CDR3 region has the DNA TGTGCCTGGGCCGGGACTATCCAAGAGACCCAGTACTTC. Encoded protein: CAWAGTIQETQYF. The chain couples TRBV30 to TRBJ2-5, with 7 nucleotides matching TRBD2. Germline V gene lookup returns CDR1 GTSNPN and CDR2 SVGIG (reference sequence). Trimming cost V 5 bases and J 1 base; bases outside gene matches: 4. The CDR3 is made up of 13 amino acids.

About this clonotype: This may stem from a read error, because a much larger clone lies one nucleotide away. The chain recombines TRBV24-1 with TRBJ2-5, with D tentatively TRBD1 (6 bases). V lost 4 bases to trimming and J lost 7 bases, with 15 bases between them. CDR3 length: 14 amino acids. The V gene's germline CDR1 is KGHDR and CDR2 SFDVKD. CDR3 sequence: CATSEKTGLGTQYF. CDR3 coding DNA: TGTGCCACCAGTGAAAAGACAGGTCTAGGGACCCAGTACTTC.

There are a few counts of this clonotype. This chain links TRBV3-1 with TRBJ2-7, with 11 bases aligning to TRBD1. Unmatched junction bases numbered 5, after V lost 5 bases and J lost 2 bases. The CDR3 length is 15 residues. Per germline, CDR1 LGHDT and CDR2 YNNKEL (reference sequence). This chain's CDR3 is CASSAGQGATYEQYF. DNA for the CDR3: TGTGCCAGCAGCGCAGGACAGGGGGCAACCTACGAGCAGTACTTC.

This clonotype was counted many times. This sequence joins TRBV9 and TRBJ2-2, with D possibly being TRBD2 (5 bases). CDR3 length: 17 amino acids. The germline V gene encodes CDR1 SGDLS and CDR2 YYNGEE. V was shortened by 0 bases and J by 6 bases, with 18 bases between the two germline ends. The CDR3 loop is CASSVDAGRRVAGELFF. The CDR3 coding sequence is TGTGCCAGCAGCGTAGACGCGGGCCGGCGGGTCGCCGGGGAGCTGTTTTTT.

This clonotype was detected ten times or more. The chain joins TRBV7-9 to TRBJ1-2, with TRBD1 as a possible D gene (6 bases). V gave up 3 bases and J gave up 1 base, with 9 bases separating them. CDR1 is SEHNR, CDR2 FQNEAQ, per germline (reference sequence). The CDR3 is made up of 14 amino acids. CDR3 bases: TGTGCCAGCAGCTTTGGACAGATTAACTATGGCTACACCTTC. It translates to CASSFGQINYGYTF.

This chain links TRBV7-8 with TRBJ2-5; D remains unclear. Germline CDR1 reads SGHVS; CDR2 reads FQNEAQ. V was clipped by 1 base and J by 5 bases, with 14 bases between them. The CDR3 totals 15 residues. The CDR3 coding sequence is TGTGCCAGCAGCTTAGAGGGTGGATACAATGAGACCCAGTACTTC. Protein: CASSLEGGYNETQYF. The complete variable domain, with remaining parts taken from reference TRBV7-8 and TRBJ2-5, reads GAGVSQSPRYKVAKRGQDVALRCDPISGHVSLFWYQQALGQGPEFLTYFQNEAQLDKSGLPSDRFFAERPEGSVSTLKIQRTQQEDSAVYLCASSLEGGYNETQYFGPGTRLLVL.

The chain employs TRBV10-3 and TRBJ1-1; D is uncertain. The CDR3 sequence is 13 residues long. Trimming removed 3 bases from V and 6 bases from J, with 11 bases in between. CDR1 and CDR2 from the germline V gene are ENHRY and SYGVKD. CDR3 sequence reads: CAISDMGIPEAFF. The CDR3 coding sequence is TGTGCCATCAGTGATATGGGGATCCCTGAAGCTTTCTTT.

The sample holds a few counts of this clonotype. DNA of the CDR3: TGTGCCAGCAGTTCCCCAATTTTGGGACAGGGGACTGGGGCCAACGTCCTGACTTTC. Protein: CASSSPILGQGTGANVLTF. This chain joins TRBV2 and TRBJ2-6; 10 bases map to TRBD1. V trimming: 5 bases; J trimming: 2 bases; junction bases outside the gene matches: 12. The CDR3 runs to 19 residues. CDR1 is SNHLY and CDR2 is FYNNEI in the germline V gene.

The rearrangement joins TRBV29-1 to TRBJ2-3, with TRBD2 as a possible D gene (7 bases). Trimming shortened V by 5 bases and J by 10 bases, and 13 bases separated the two germline ends. In germline, CDR1 is SQVTM, CDR2 ANQGSEA. The CDR3 extends over 11 amino acids. The CDR3 nucleotides read TGCAGCGTTAGGGGGGGCAGCGCGCAGTATTTT. Residues: CSVRGGSAQYF.

This chain links TRBV20-1 with TRBJ2-5; a possible D gene is TRBD1 (5 bases). The CDR3 length is 15 residues. Per the germline V gene, CDR1 is DFQATT and CDR2 is SNEGSKA (reference sequence). The ends were cut back, 1 base at V and 1 base at J, with 13 bases in the middle. Here the CDR3 DNA reads TGCAGTGCTAGAGTTAATGGGCAGGGCCAAGAGACCCAGTACTTC. Translating it yields CSARVNGQGQETQYF.

This clonotype has at least ten counts. This chain links TRBV29-1 with TRBJ1-4, with TRBD1 identical over 7 bases. This CDR3 comprises 12 residues. With V trimmed by 6 bases and J by 7 bases, 5 bases remained unmatched. The germline gives CDR1 SQVTM, CDR2 ANQGSEA. The CDR3 here is CSVQGYGEKLFF. The CDR3 DNA follows: TGCAGCGTACAGGGGTATGGTGAAAAACTGTTTTTT. The entire variable domain, with the rest obtained from reference TRBV29-1 and TRBJ1-4, is as follows: SAVISQKPSRDICQRGTSLTIQCQVDSQVTMMFWYRQQPGQSLTLIATANQGSEATYESGFVIDKFPISRPNLTFSTLTVSNMSPEDSSIYLCSVQGYGEKLFFGSGTQLSVL.

V usage is TRBV4-2 and J usage is TRBJ2-7; no firm D call. The germline V gene encodes CDR1 LGHNA and CDR2 YNFKEQ. CDR3 length: 12 residues. V shed 1 base and J shed 7 bases, with 8 bases lying between them. Here the CDR3 reads CASSQGLGEQYF. The DNA for the CDR3 is TGTGCCAGCAGCCAAGGTTTGGGAGAGCAGTACTTC.

This clonotype was picked up many times. This chain uses TRBV4-1 with TRBJ1-1; no clear D gene. Between the trimmed V and J ends, which lost 1 base and 7 bases, there was a span of 16 bases. This CDR3 comprises 15 residues. CDR1 and CDR2 from the germline V gene are MGHRA and YSYEKL. CDR3 DNA: TGCGCCAGCAGCCAAGTTCTTCCAATCAGCCGTGAAGCTTTCTTT. Its translation is CASSQVLPISREAFF.

Concerning this clonotype itself: This may be a read error, as it is one base from a much larger clone. The V gene is TRBV29-1, the J gene TRBJ1-1; D is unresolved. The CDR3 runs 12 residues. CDR1 is SQVTM, CDR2 ANQGSEA, per germline. The CDR3 is CSVKTLNAEVFF. CDR3 coding DNA: TGCAGCGTTAAGACTCTTAACGCTGAAGTTTTCTTT.

This clonotype has ten or more counts. The V and J genes are TRBV29-1 and TRBJ2-7, with 14 bases lining up with TRBD2. The length of the CDR3 is 15 residues. Germline V gives CDR1 SQVTM, CDR2 ANQGSEA. Losses at the gene ends were 3 bases for V and 2 bases for J; bases not matched to a gene: 3. The CDR3 DNA is TGCAGCGTTGAGGGACTAGCGGGAGTTCCCTACGAGCAGTACTTC. Amino acids: CSVEGLAGVPYEQYF.

The table lists this clonotype with many counts. V usage is TRBV6-2 or TRBV6-3 and J usage is TRBJ2-7; tentative D call: TRBD2 (5 bases). CDR1 and CDR2 from the germline V gene are MNHEY and SVGEGT. The germline V and J ends were trimmed by 6 bases and 3 bases, with 12 bases remaining between them. The CDR3 extends over 13 amino acids. CDR3 nucleotide sequence: TGTGCCAGCAGCGACCCGGGAAACTACGAGCAGTACTTC. Translation gives CASSDPGNYEQYF.

As to this clonotype: A much larger clone lies one base from this, so it may be a read error. CDR3 sequence: CASSLKGTSRVNTGELFF. As DNA, the CDR3 is TGTGCCAGCAGCTTAAAGGGGACTAGCCGGGTGAACACCGGGGAGCTGTTTTTT. The V call is TRBV7-9, the J call TRBJ2-2, with 9 nucleotides matching TRBD2. This CDR3 contains 18 residues. Germline-derived CDR1 and CDR2 are SEHNR and FQNEAQ (reference sequence). V was pared by 2 bases and J by 1 base, with 8 bases of the junction left unmatched. The full variable domain, rest sourced from reference TRBV7-9 and TRBJ2-2, is DTGVSQNPRHKITKRGQNVTFRCDPISEHNRLYWYRQTLGQGPEFLTYFQNEAQLEKSRLLSDRFSAERPKGSFSTLEIQRTEQGDSAMYLCASSLKGTSRVNTGELFFGEGSRLTVL.

V is TRBV7-9 and J is TRBJ2-2; 12 nucleotides align to TRBD2. Losses at the gene ends were 10 bases for V and 0 bases for J; bases not matched to a gene: 6. This CDR3 region has 16 residues. CDR1 SEHNR and CDR2 FQNEAQ come from the germline V gene (reference sequence). This CDR3 reads CATGLAGLTNTGELFF. In DNA, the CDR3 is TGTGCCACCGGACTAGCGGGACTAACGAACACCGGGGAGCTGTTTTTT.